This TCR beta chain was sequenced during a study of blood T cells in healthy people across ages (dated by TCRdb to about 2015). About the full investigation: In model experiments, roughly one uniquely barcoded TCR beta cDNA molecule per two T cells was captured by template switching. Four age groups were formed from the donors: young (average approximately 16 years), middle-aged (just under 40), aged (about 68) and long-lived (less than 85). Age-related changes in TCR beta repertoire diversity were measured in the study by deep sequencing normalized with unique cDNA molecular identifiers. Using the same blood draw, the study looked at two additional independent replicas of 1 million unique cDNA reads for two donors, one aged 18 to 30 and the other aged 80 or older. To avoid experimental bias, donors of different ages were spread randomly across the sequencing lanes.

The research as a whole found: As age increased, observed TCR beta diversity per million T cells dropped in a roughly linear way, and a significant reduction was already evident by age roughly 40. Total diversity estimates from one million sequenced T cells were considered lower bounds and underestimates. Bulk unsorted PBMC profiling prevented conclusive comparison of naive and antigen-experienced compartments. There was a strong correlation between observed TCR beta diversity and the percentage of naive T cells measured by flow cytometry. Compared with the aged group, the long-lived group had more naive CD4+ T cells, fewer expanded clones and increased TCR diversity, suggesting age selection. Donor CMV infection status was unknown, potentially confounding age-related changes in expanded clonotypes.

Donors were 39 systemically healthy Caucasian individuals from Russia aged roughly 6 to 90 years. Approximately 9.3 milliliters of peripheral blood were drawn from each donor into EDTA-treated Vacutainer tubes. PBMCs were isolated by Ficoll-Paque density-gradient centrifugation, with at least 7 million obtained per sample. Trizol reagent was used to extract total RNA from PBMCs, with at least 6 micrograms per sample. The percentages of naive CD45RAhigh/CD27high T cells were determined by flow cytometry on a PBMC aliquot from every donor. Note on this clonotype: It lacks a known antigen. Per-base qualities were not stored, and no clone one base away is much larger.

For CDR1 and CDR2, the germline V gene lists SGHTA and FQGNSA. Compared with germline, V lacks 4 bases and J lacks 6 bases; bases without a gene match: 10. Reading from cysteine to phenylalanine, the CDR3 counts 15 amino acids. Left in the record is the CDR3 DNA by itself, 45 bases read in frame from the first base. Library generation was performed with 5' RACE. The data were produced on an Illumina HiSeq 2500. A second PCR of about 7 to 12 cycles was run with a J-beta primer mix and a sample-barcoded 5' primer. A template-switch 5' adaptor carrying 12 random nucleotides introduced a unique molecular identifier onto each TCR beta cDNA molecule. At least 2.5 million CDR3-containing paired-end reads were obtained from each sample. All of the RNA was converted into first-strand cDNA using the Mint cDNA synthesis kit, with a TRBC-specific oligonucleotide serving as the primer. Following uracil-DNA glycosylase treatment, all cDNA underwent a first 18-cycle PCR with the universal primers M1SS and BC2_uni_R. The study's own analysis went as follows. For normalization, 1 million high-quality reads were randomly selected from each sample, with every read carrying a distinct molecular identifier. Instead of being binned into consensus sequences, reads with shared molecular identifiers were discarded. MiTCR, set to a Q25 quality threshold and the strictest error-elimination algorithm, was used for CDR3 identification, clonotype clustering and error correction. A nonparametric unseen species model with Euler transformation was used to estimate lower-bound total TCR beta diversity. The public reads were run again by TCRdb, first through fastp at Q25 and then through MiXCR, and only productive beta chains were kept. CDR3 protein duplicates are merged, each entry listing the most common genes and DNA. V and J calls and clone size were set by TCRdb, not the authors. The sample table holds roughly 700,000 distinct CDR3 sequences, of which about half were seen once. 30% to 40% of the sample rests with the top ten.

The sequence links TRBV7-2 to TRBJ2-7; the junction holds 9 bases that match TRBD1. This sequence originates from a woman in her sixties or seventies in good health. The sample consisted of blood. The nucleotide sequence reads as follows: TGTGCCAGCAGCTCCCGGACAGGGGCCCCCTCCGAGCAGTACTTC. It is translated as CASSSRTGAPSEQYF.